This T cell receptor (beta chain) was retrieved from a study of cytomegalovirus exposure and HLA in healthy donors. About the research overall: From HLA-typed donors, an early data release held 70 million to 95 million unique TCRs. Overall study results and limits: V- and J-gene trimming of TCR beta was linked (in a later analysis) to a missense DCLRE1C variant. HLA-A and HLA-B allele assignments for most subjects were reportedly predicted accurately using TCR beta sequences. Later analysis showed most CMV-associated TCR beta chains appearing HLA-restricted.

With regard to this clone: Its target is unknown.

The germline V gene encodes CDR1 SEHNR and CDR2 FQNEAQ (reference sequence). This CDR3 spans 15 amino acids. V lost 2 bases and J lost 4; bases outside the gene matches: 4. The primer mix had 60 Vbeta and 13 Jbeta primers. TCRdb's table, derived via immunoSEQ multiplex PCR, lists solely in-frame clones and lacks some. The sample includes roughly 190,000 clones, approximately 78% of them seen just once. This clonotype was sampled from a woman aged 18-29 years in good health and CMV-seronegative. Sequencing input: PBMCs. This chain links TRBV7-9 with TRBJ2-2, with TRBD1 identical over 7 bases. The CDR3 spells CASSLIAGGTGELFF. Written as DNA, the CDR3 is TGTGCCAGCAGCTTAATCGCAGGGGGCACCGGGGAGCTGTTTTTT. The entire variable domain, with the rest obtained from reference TRBV7-9 and TRBJ2-2, is as follows: DTGVSQNPRHKITKRGQNVTFRCDPISEHNRLYWYRQTLGQGPEFLTYFQNEAQLEKSRLLSDRFSAERPKGSFSTLEIQRTEQGDSAMYLCASSLIAGGTGELFFGEGSRLTVL.